Listed here is a single T cell receptor (beta chain). These data come from a study of T cell changes during pregnancy in multiple sclerosis. Data came from immunoSEQ multiplex PCR; TCRdb stores just in-frame clones and leaves some out. The sample shows 35,000 to 45,000 clones, 75% to 90% of them seen only once. The origin of this receptor is a female donor in good health, enrolled as a control in a pregnancy study. Sequenced material: peripheral blood, taken in the second trimester of pregnancy.

CDR3 sequence (DNA): TGCGCCAGCAGCTCGGGGCCGGGACAGATGAACACTGAAGCTTTCTTT. Translating it yields CASSSGPGQMNTEAFF. J is TRBJ1-1 and V is TRBV5-1, with 7 bases matching TRBD1. Germline V lookup: CDR1 SGHRS, CDR2 YFSETQ. This CDR3 has 16 residues. The trim removed 3 bases at V and 0 bases at J, leaving 8 bases unmatched.